This record concerns one TCR beta chain sequence. Antigen specificity is unknown. The sample is drawn from a study of shared clonotypes between healthy human individuals. The data were produced by immunoSEQ multiplex PCR, yet TCRdb's version contains in-frame clones alone and is incomplete. Here the sample spans about 730,000 clones, around 70% being singletons. Healthy HIV-negative adults without recent acute infections or vaccinations served as donors. A split of CD4+ cells into CD45RA+ naive and CD45RA-negative memory subsets was performed. Germline V gene data show CDR1 as MDHEN and CDR2 as SYDVKM. This CDR3 comprises 13 residues. Trimming removed 6 bases from V and 4 bases from J, with 12 bases in between. General observations from the study: Relative to memory subsets, naive subsets generally showed larger estimated richness.

The origin of this receptor is a woman aged 30 to 39 in good health. Material: memory CD4+ T cells sorted from blood. The subset was: CD45RA-negative fraction. The V gene is TRBV28, the J gene TRBJ1-2; tentative D call: TRBD1 (5 bases). DNA for the CDR3: TGTGCCAGCAGAAGGGACCGCATCTATGGCTACACCTTC. Protein product: CASRRDRIYGYTF.